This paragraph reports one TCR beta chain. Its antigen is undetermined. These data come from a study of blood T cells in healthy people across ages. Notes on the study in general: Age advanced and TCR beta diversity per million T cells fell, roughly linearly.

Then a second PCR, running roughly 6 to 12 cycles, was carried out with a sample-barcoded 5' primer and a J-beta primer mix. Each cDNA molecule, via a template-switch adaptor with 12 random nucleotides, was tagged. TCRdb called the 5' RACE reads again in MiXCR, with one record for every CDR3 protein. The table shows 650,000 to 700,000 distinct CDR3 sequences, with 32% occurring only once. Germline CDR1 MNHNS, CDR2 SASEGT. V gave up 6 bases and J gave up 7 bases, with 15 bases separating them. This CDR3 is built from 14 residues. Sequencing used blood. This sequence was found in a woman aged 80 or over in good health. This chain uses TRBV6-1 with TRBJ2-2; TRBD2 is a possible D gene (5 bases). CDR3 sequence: CASSRQVGGGELFF. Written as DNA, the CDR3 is TGTGCCAGCAGCCGTCAGGTCGGAGGCGGGGAGCTGTTTTTT.